These 8 T cell receptor beta chains came from one sample sequenced in a study of blood T cell repertoires in COVID-19. Profiled with immunoSEQ multiplex PCR; TCRdb holds only in-frame clones, not every one. The repertoire holds a few hundred thousand clones, with 70% to 90% as singletons. Sequencing was performed on peripheral blood. Receptor source: a human donor in a cohort sampled during active COVID-19.

This rearrangement joins TRBV7-2 to TRBJ2-7; D is possibly TRBD1 (6 bases). Germline V gene data show CDR1 as SGHTA and CDR2 as FQGNSA. This CDR3 is built from 14 residues. Deletions cut 1 base from V and 2 bases from J, with 9 bases between. The CDR3 here is CASSLGQAAYEQYF. The DNA for the CDR3 is TGTGCCAGCAGCTTAGGACAGGCCGCCTACGAGCAGTACTTC.

J is TRBJ2-1 and V is TRBV5-6; maybe TRBD1 (5 bases). The CDR3 length is 15 residues. Trimming took 1 base from V and 8 from J, leaving 16 bases between them. Per the germline V gene, CDR1 is SGHDT and CDR2 is YYEEEE. Written as DNA, the CDR3 is TGTGCCAGCAGCTTGTGGACACGACGAAGGGATGAGCAGTTCTTC. Translation: CASSLWTRRRDEQFF.

This clone was observed a few times. The chain couples TRBV11-2 to TRBJ2-3, with 9 nucleotides matching TRBD2. Trimming at V came to 5 bases and at J to 0 bases, leaving 12 bases not matched to a gene. This CDR3 region has 18 residues. Germline-derived CDR1 and CDR2 are SGHAT and FQNNGV. Written as DNA, the CDR3 is TGTGCCAGCAGCGTAACAGGTAGCGGGGGACTTAGCACAGATACGCAGTATTTT. This translates into CASSVTGSGGLSTDTQYF.

V usage is TRBV2 and J usage is TRBJ2-7; tentatively, D is TRBD2 (5 bases). Trimming removed 4 bases from V and 0 bases from J, with 13 bases in between. Germline V gives CDR1 SNHLY, CDR2 FYNNEI. This CDR3 spans 15 amino acids. CDR3 loop: CASSVEAAPSYEQYF. CDR3 bases: TGTGCCAGCAGTGTGGAAGCGGCGCCCTCCTACGAGCAGTACTTC.

CDR3 loop: CASSPQPSNEKLFF. The CDR3 nucleotides are TGCGCCAGCAGCCCACAGCCGTCTAATGAAAAACTGTTTTTT. V is TRBV5-1 and J is TRBJ1-4; D is undetermined. This CDR3 has 14 residues. Trimming stripped 4 bases from V and 3 bases from J, with 10 bases between. The germline V gene encodes CDR1 SGHRS and CDR2 YFSETQ.

J is TRBJ1-1 and V is TRBV12-5, with 9 positions matching TRBD1. Trimming cost V 5 bases and J 4 bases; bases outside gene matches: 11. Germline CDR1 LGHNT, CDR2 FRNRAP. This CDR3 is built from 16 residues. The DNA of the CDR3 is TGTGCTAGTGGTGACTCGGGACAGGGCCGAGGCACTGAAGCTTTCTTT. Its protein is CASGDSGQGRGTEAFF. The variable domain in full, with the rest retrieved from reference TRBV12-5 and TRBJ1-1, is DARVTQTPRHKVTEMGQEVTMRCQPILGHNTVFWYRQTMMQGLELLAYFRNRAPLDDSGMPKDRFSAEMPDATLATLKIQPSEPRDSAVYFCASGDSGQGRGTEAFFGQGTRLTVV.

The V gene is TRBV6-5, the J gene TRBJ1-4; tentatively, D is TRBD1 (5 bases). The CDR3 extends over 13 amino acids. Germline V gives CDR1 MNHEY, CDR2 SVGAGI. With 7 bases removed from V and 6 bases from J, the gap between germline ends came to 12 bases. In nucleotides, the CDR3 is TGTGCCAGCAACGGGGGTGGGCATGAAAAACTGTTTTTT. Its protein is CASNGGGHEKLFF.

For the CDR3, the DNA is TGTGCCACCAGCAGGGGGGGGTCCCCCTTATACAATGAGCAGTTCTTC. This gives the protein CATSRGGSPLYNEQFF. V and J are TRBV15 and TRBJ2-1; 7 bases agree with TRBD2. V was clipped by 3 bases and J by 4 bases; unmatched bases: 9. The CDR3 sequence is 16 residues long. Per germline, CDR1 LNHNV and CDR2 YYDKDF (reference sequence). Using reference TRBV15 and TRBJ2-1 for the parts outside the CDR3, the full variable domain is DAMVIQNPRYQVTQFGKPVTLSCSQTLNHNVMYWYQQKSSQAPKLLFHYYDKDFNNEADTPDNFQSRRPNTSFCFLDIRSPGLGDTAMYLCATSRGGSPLYNEQFFGPGTRLTVL.